This T cell receptor (beta chain) was sequenced for a study of OX40 agonist ivuxolimab in advanced cancers. Study overall: People who had prior anti-PD-1, anti-PD-L1 or anti-CTLA-4 therapy could take part, and 35% to 50% had some.

As regards this clone: Its antigen is not identified.

Using immunoSEQ multiplex PCR, the repertoire was profiled, and TCRdb retains in-frame clones only, with some absent. Of about 58,000 clones listed, 80% to 90% are singletons. Points from the study as a whole: Clonal expansion from baseline to week 6 occurred in both CD4+ and CD8+ T cells.

This CDR3 is 15 amino acids long. The ends lost 5 bases at V and 2 bases at J; junction bases unmatched: 7. Per the germline V gene, CDR1 is SGHRS and CDR2 is YFSETQ. This clonotype was sampled from an adult with an advanced solid tumor such as melanoma, head and neck, liver or kidney cancer. Sequencing was performed on CD4+ or CD8+ T cells sorted from blood, taken in a trial of the OX40 agonist ivuxolimab. V gene TRBV5-1 combines with J gene TRBJ2-5; TRBD1 aligns across 9 bases. The CDR3 sequence is CASRPPGQGQETQYF. The CDR3 DNA is TGCGCCAGCAGACCCCCGGGACAGGGACAAGAGACCCAGTACTTC.